The next 9 T cell receptor beta chains were all read from a single sample in a study of blood T cell repertoires in COVID-19. This table comes from immunoSEQ multiplex PCR, and its TCRdb copy is limited to in-frame clones, with some not included. This sample yields hundreds of thousands of clones, of which about 90% are seen a single time; about 15% belongs to the top ten. The sequenced sample was PBMCs or T cells enriched from blood (not recorded which). The receptors originated from a woman between 50 and 59 years old with acute COVID-19.

This rearrangement joins TRBV5-6 to TRBJ1-2; no firm D call. This CDR3 has 16 residues. CDR1 is SGHDT and CDR2 is YYEEEE in the germline V gene. V lost 1 base and J lost 2, with 15 bases in between. Here the CDR3 reads CASSLNIEGMNYGYTF. The CDR3 region has the DNA TGTGCCAGCAGCTTGAACATCGAGGGAATGAACTATGGCTACACCTTC. Drawing the rest from reference TRBV5-6 and TRBJ1-2, the complete variable domain is DAGVTQSPTHLIKTRGQQVTLRCSPKSGHDTVSWYQQALGQGPQFIFQYYEEEERQRGNFPDRFSGHQFPNYSSELNVNALLLGDSALYLCASSLNIEGMNYGYTFGSGTRLTVV.

This clone was counted only a few times. This chain connects TRBV6-2 or TRBV6-3 to TRBJ2-4; D is unclear. CDR1 and CDR2 from the germline V gene are MNHEY and SVGEGT. The CDR3 loop spans 15 amino acids. Trimming shortened V by 0 bases and J by 1 base, and 7 bases separated the two germline ends. As DNA, the CDR3 is TGTGCCAGCAGTTACTCGTACGGGGCCAAAAACATTCAGTACTTC. This translates into CASSYSYGAKNIQYF.

V and J are TRBV20-1 and TRBJ1-6; D unresolved. The ends were cut back, 3 bases at V and 6 bases at J, with 12 bases in the middle. The CDR3 is 14 amino acids. Germline V CDR1 and CDR2: DFQATT, SNEGSKA (reference sequence). CDR3 DNA sequence: TGCAGTGCTAGTTCCGGGTTCCTTAATTCACCCCTCCACTTT. Its protein product is CSASSGFLNSPLHF.

The chain links TRBV15 to TRBJ2-3; TRBD1 might be the D (6 bases). The germline V gene encodes CDR1 LNHNV and CDR2 YYDKDF (reference sequence). V lost 1 base and J lost 2, with 19 bases in between. The CDR3 runs to 18 residues. CDR3 in DNA: TGTGCCACCAGCAGAGCCCTAATACAGGGCCTCGTCACAGATACGCAGTATTTT. This codes for CATSRALIQGLVTDTQYF.

V usage is TRBV2 and J usage is TRBJ1-2; 11 bases are a match to TRBD1. J gave up 6 bases and V 4 bases, and 4 bases lay outside the gene matches. The CDR3 consists of 14 residues. CDR1 and CDR2 (germline): SNHLY, FYNNEI. Here the CDR3 DNA reads TGTGCCAGCAGTGGGGGACAGGGGGAGAATGGCTACACCTTC. Translation gives CASSGGQGENGYTF. The full variable domain, with the rest looked up from reference TRBV2 and TRBJ1-2, is EPEVTQTPSHQVTQMGQEVILRCVPISNHLYFYWYRQILGQKVEFLVSFYNNEISEKSEIFDDQFSVERPDGSNFTLKIRSTKLEDSAMYFCASSGGQGENGYTFGSGTRLTVV.

This sequence joins TRBV16 and TRBJ1-2; 11 bases match TRBD1. Germline values: CDR1 KGHSY, CDR2 FQNENV. Trimming cost V 4 bases and J 2 bases; bases outside gene matches: 3. The CDR3 loop spans 15 amino acids. CDR3 nucleotides: TGTGCCAGCAGCCCCCGGGACAGGGGGAACTATGGCTACACCTTC. It encodes CASSPRDRGNYGYTF.

V is TRBV7-6 and J is TRBJ2-7; D perhaps matches TRBD1 (7 bases). Germline CDR1 and CDR2: SGHVS and FNYEAQ. This CDR3 comprises 15 residues. The V end lost 8 bases, the J end lost 5 bases, and 22 bases lay between the germline ends. The CDR3 nucleotides are TGTGCCAGCTCTATTAGGAAGGGGGCTAGCGACGAGCAGTACTTC. Its protein product is CASSIRKGASDEQYF.

The gene calls are TRBV28 and TRBJ1-1, with unresolved D. The CDR3 extends over 17 amino acids. CDR1 is MDHEN, CDR2 SYDVKM, per germline. Trimming took off 5 bases at V and 0 bases at J, with 19 bases between the two ends. DNA for the CDR3: TGTGCCAGCAGTGGGAACCCGGGGATTGGAATGAACACTGAAGCTTTCTTT. Translating it yields CASSGNPGIGMNTEAFF.

This chain connects TRBV19 to TRBJ2-1; tentative D call: TRBD1 (7 bases). The CDR3 totals 13 residues. The V gene lost 6 bases and the J gene lost 6 bases, with 12 bases spanning the gap. Germline CDR1 LNHDA, CDR2 SQIVND (reference sequence). CDR3 coding DNA: TGTGCCAGTAGCCAGGGGGGCCTCAATGAGCAGTTCTTC. Translated: CASSQGGLNEQFF.